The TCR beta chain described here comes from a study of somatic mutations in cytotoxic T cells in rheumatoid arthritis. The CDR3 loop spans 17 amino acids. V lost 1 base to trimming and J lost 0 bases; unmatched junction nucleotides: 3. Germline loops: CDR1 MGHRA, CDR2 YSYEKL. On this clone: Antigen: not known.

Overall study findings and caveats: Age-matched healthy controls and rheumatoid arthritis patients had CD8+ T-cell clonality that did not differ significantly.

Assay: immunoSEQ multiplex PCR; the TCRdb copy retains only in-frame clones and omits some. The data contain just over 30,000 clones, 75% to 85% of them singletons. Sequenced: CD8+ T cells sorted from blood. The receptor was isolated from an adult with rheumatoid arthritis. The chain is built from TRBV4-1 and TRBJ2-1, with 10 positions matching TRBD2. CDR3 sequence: CASSQGTSGNSYNEQFF. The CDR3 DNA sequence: TGCGCCAGCAGCCAAGGGACTAGCGGAAACTCCTACAATGAGCAGTTCTTC.